Following are 27 T cell receptor beta chains from one sample sequenced in a study of blood T cell repertoires in COVID-19. Data came from immunoSEQ multiplex PCR; TCRdb stores just in-frame clones and leaves some out. The sample includes about 89,000 clones, about 80% of them seen just once. Input material: peripheral blood. These receptors were obtained from a human donor in a cohort sampled during active COVID-19.

This chain uses TRBV3-1 (or the pseudogene TRBV3-2) with TRBJ2-1; weak D call: TRBD2 (6 bases). V was trimmed by 0 bases and J by 9 bases, leaving 15 bases between them. The length of the CDR3 is 15 residues. Germline V gene lookup returns CDR1 LGHDT and CDR2 YNNKEL (reference sequence). Written as DNA, the CDR3 is TGTGCCAGCAGCCAAGACCAGCGGGCCCATGGTGAGCAGTTCTTC. This encodes CASSQDQRAHGEQFF.

CDR3 coding DNA: TGTGCCAGCAGCCATTCGCCCCCTAGCTCGGGCTACAATGAGCAGTTCTTC. Protein sequence: CASSHSPPSSGYNEQFF. The gene calls are TRBV14 and TRBJ2-1, with TRBD2 as a possible D gene (5 bases). V was shortened by 3 bases and J by 3 bases, with 18 bases between the two germline ends. The germline V gene encodes CDR1 SGHDN and CDR2 FVKESK. The CDR3 has 17 amino acids.

The rearrangement uses TRBV6-1 and TRBJ2-7; a weak D match, TRBD2 (5 bases). The CDR3 contains 15 residues. Looked up from germline, CDR1 is MNHNS and CDR2 is SASEGT. Trimming removed 4 bases from V and 6 bases from J, with 19 bases in between. Here the CDR3 DNA reads TGTGCCAGCAGTGCCCCCGGGTCCGAGGAGGCCGAGCAGTACTTC. It codes for CASSAPGSEEAEQYF.

This sequence joins TRBV7-6 and TRBJ1-1; tentatively, D is TRBD1 (6 bases). Looked up from germline, CDR1 is SGHVS and CDR2 is FNYEAQ. V lost 4 bases and J lost 7, with 16 bases in between. The CDR3 has 14 residues. CDR3 nucleotides: TGTGCCAGCAGCTCAGAAAACCAGGGGAGTGAAGCTTTCTTT. Translating gives CASSSENQGSEAFF.

The chain carries TRBV28 and TRBJ1-1; D is ambiguous. Germline V gene lookup returns CDR1 MDHEN and CDR2 SYDVKM. The V and J ends lost 5 bases and 5 bases respectively, with 12 bases between them. The CDR3 has 13 residues. The CDR3 DNA sequence: TGTGCCAGCAGTAGGGAGGGAGTTACTGAAGCTTTCTTT. Its translation: CASSREGVTEAFF.

The chain has TRBV7-3 and TRBJ2-1; TRBD1 is a possible D gene (6 bases). CDR3 length: 15 amino acids. The ends were cut back, 4 bases at V and 0 bases at J, with 10 bases in the middle. CDR1 is SGHTA, CDR2 FQGTGA, per germline. The CDR3 DNA reads as TGTGCCAGCAGCTCCGGACAGCTCTCCTACAATGAGCAGTTCTTC. Its protein is CASSSGQLSYNEQFF.

V gene TRBV6-5 combines with J gene TRBJ1-5, with D hard to call. Germline CDR1 and CDR2: MNHEY and SVGAGI. The length of the CDR3 is 15 residues. Trimming took off 6 bases at V and 6 bases at J, with 18 bases between the two ends. The CDR3 nucleotides read TGTGCCAGCAGCCACATGGCGGGAGTTCGTCAGCCCCAGCATTTT. Translating it yields CASSHMAGVRQPQHF.

This clone was seen just once. V is TRBV5-1 and J is TRBJ2-1; 7 bases agree with TRBD1. The germline V gene has CDR1 SGHRS and CDR2 YFSETQ. With V trimmed by 3 bases and J by 3 bases, 6 bases remained unmatched. The CDR3 loop spans 15 amino acids. For the CDR3, the DNA is TGCGCCAGCAGCTGGGGACAGCCCCTCTACAATGAGCAGTTCTTC. Translating gives CASSWGQPLYNEQFF.

This clone was observed a few times. This chain uses TRBV4-1 with TRBJ2-1, with TRBD2 matching 10 bases. The CDR3 length is 16 residues. V shed 2 bases and J 7 bases; nucleotides not matched to a gene: 8. Germline V CDR1 and CDR2: MGHRA, YSYEKL. Here the CDR3 DNA reads TGCGCCAGCAGCCAATTAGCCGGGACTAGCGTTAATGAGCAGTTCTTC. It encodes CASSQLAGTSVNEQFF.

The gene calls are TRBV7-9 and TRBJ1-6; 8 bases agree with TRBD1. Germline CDR1 and CDR2: SEHNR and FQNEAQ (reference sequence). The CDR3 totals 14 residues. V shed 5 bases and J 8 bases; nucleotides not matched to a gene: 5. In nucleotides, the CDR3 is TGTGCCAGCAGCCAGGACAGGGTTGATTCACCCCTCCACTTT. Translation gives CASSQDRVDSPLHF. Full variable domain (remainder filled in from reference TRBV7-9 and TRBJ1-6): DTGVSQNPRHKITKRGQNVTFRCDPISEHNRLYWYRQTLGQGPEFLTYFQNEAQLEKSRLLSDRFSAERPKGSFSTLEIQRTEQGDSAMYLCASSQDRVDSPLHFGNGTRLTVT.

This sequence joins TRBV24-1 and TRBJ1-2; TRBD1 agrees at 12 bases. Germline V CDR1 and CDR2: KGHDR, SFDVKD. V trimming: 7 bases; J trimming: 6 bases; junction bases outside the gene matches: 2. CDR3 size: 13 residues. The CDR3 DNA follows: TGTGCCACCAGGGGACAGGGGGCAGATGGCTACACCTTC. Protein sequence: CATRGQGADGYTF.

This chain links TRBV18 with TRBJ1-1; TRBD1 matches 7 bases. The trim removed 8 bases at V and 3 bases at J, leaving 12 bases unmatched. The CDR3 is 15 amino acids. The germline CDR1 and CDR2 sequences are KGHSH and LQKENI. DNA of the CDR3: TGTGCCAGCACCAACTTGAATCAGGGGGACACTGAAGCTTTCTTT. This translates into CASTNLNQGDTEAFF.

This clone occurred a few times. V usage is TRBV28 and J usage is TRBJ2-6, with a tentative D call TRBD2 (6 bases). The V and J ends lost 10 bases and 1 base respectively, with 14 bases between them. Germline V lookup: CDR1 MDHEN, CDR2 SYDVKM. The length of the CDR3 is 15 residues. The CDR3, as DNA: TGTGCCACCGACCCCGGGGGATCTGGGGCCAACGTCCTGACTTTC. It specifies CATDPGGSGANVLTF.

V gene TRBV3-1 (or the pseudogene TRBV3-2) combines with J gene TRBJ1-1, with no clear D. The V gene lost 4 bases and the J gene lost 0 bases, with 6 bases spanning the gap. Germline-derived CDR1 and CDR2 are LGHDT and YNNKEL (reference sequence). This CDR3 comprises 13 residues. The CDR3 sequence: CASSPTLNTEAFF. CDR3 nucleotides: TGTGCCAGCAGCCCGACACTGAACACTGAAGCTTTCTTT.

This clone was counted only a few times. J is TRBJ1-2 and V is TRBV4-3, with no clear D. The V end was cut by 4 bases, the J end by 4 bases, with 10 bases between. The length of the CDR3 is 13 residues. Germline V CDR1 and CDR2: LGHNA, YSLEER. Written as DNA, the CDR3 is TGCGCCAGCAGCCCGGGAGTTATCTATGGCTACACCTTC. This sequence encodes CASSPGVIYGYTF.

The chain has TRBV19 and TRBJ1-5, with 7 bases lining up with TRBD1. V dropped 10 bases and J dropped 5; count of bases not matched to a gene: 11. Germline V gives CDR1 LNHDA, CDR2 SQIVND (reference sequence). The CDR3 spans 14 residues. CDR3 region: CATRLAGGYQPQHF. The CDR3 DNA follows: TGTGCCACCCGATTGGCAGGGGGGTATCAGCCCCAGCATTTT.

J is TRBJ2-7 and V is TRBV5-5, with 12 positions matching TRBD1. Trimming cost V 4 bases and J 6 bases; bases outside gene matches: 8. Germline V lookup: CDR1 SGHKS, CDR2 YYEKEE (reference sequence). The CDR3 consists of 15 residues. DNA of the CDR3: TGTGCCAGCAGCCACCGGGGACAGGGGGCAATCGAGCAGTACTTC. Its translation is CASSHRGQGAIEQYF.

This rearrangement joins TRBV15 to TRBJ2-7; 8 positions agree with TRBD1. The CDR3 sequence is 12 residues long. Trimming cost V 5 bases and J 7 bases; bases outside gene matches: 4. CDR1 is LNHNV, CDR2 YYDKDF, per germline (reference sequence). DNA for the CDR3: TGTGCCACCAGCTTGGGACAGGAGGAGCAGTACTTC. It codes for CATSLGQEEQYF.

This clone was seen a handful of times. This chain joins TRBV7-8 and TRBJ2-5; tentatively, D is TRBD2 (6 bases). The CDR3 sequence is 14 residues long. Trimming stripped 5 bases from V and 4 bases from J, with 14 bases between. Germline CDR1 is SGHVS and CDR2 is FQNEAQ. CDR3 coding DNA: TGTGCCAGCAGCCGGCAGGGACTCGCAGAGACCCAGTACTTC. Translation: CASSRQGLAETQYF.

The V gene is TRBV18, the J gene TRBJ2-2; D might be TRBD2 (6 bases). CDR1 is KGHSH, CDR2 LQKENI, per germline. V was pared by 2 bases and J by 7 bases, with 8 bases between. This CDR3 has 13 residues. CDR3: CASSPAGNGELFF. CDR3 sequence (DNA): TGTGCCAGCTCACCAGCGGGGAACGGGGAGCTGTTTTTT.

The chain carries TRBV7-9 and TRBJ1-2; D is undetermined. V was trimmed by 8 bases and J by 0 bases, leaving 13 bases between them. CDR3 length: 14 residues. Germline CDR1 SEHNR, CDR2 FQNEAQ (reference sequence). CDR3 in DNA: TGTGCCAGCTCCTCGAGGGAGGCTAACTATGGCTACACCTTC. This sequence encodes CASSSREANYGYTF.

The V call is TRBV19, the J call TRBJ1-1; 11 bases agree with TRBD1. CDR1 and CDR2 from the germline V gene are LNHDA and SQIVND (reference sequence). Trimming cost V 2 bases and J 8 bases; bases outside gene matches: 7. CDR3 length: 15 amino acids. Here the CDR3 reads CASSILGQGGEEAFF. The CDR3 region has the DNA TGTGCCAGTAGTATACTGGGACAGGGGGGAGAAGAAGCTTTCTTT.

The chain recombines TRBV28 with TRBJ2-7; D is possibly TRBD2 (5 bases). Germline CDR1 and CDR2: MDHEN and SYDVKM. CDR3 size: 14 residues. Trimming shortened V by 6 bases and J by 2 bases, and 14 bases separated the two germline ends. The CDR3 protein is CASSPAGLTYEQYF. DNA of the CDR3: TGTGCCAGCAGCCCTGCCGGACTCACCTACGAGCAGTACTTC.

The chain couples TRBV11-3 to TRBJ2-7; TRBD2 might be the D (5 bases). V was shortened by 0 bases and J by 4 bases, with 13 bases between the two germline ends. The CDR3 totals 15 residues. CDR1 and CDR2 from the germline V gene are SGHNT and YENEEA. The CDR3 region is CASSLERSGCYEQYF. The CDR3 region has the DNA TGTGCCAGCAGCTTAGAGCGCTCGGGATGTTACGAGCAGTACTTC.

In this sample, this clone turned up a few times. The chain employs TRBV7-8 and TRBJ2-1, with D tentatively TRBD2 (5 bases). The V end lost 2 bases, the J end lost 10 bases, and 27 bases lay between the germline ends. Germline CDR1 SGHVS, CDR2 FQNEAQ. The CDR3 contains 18 residues. CDR3 residues: CASSLPSVSRDEAREQFF. The CDR3 DNA follows: TGTGCCAGCAGCTTACCGTCCGTGTCTCGGGATGAGGCGCGGGAGCAGTTCTTC.

V and J are TRBV7-8 and TRBJ1-5; tentatively, D is TRBD1 (6 bases). V was trimmed by 5 bases and J by 4 bases, leaving 15 bases between them. Germline V CDR1 and CDR2: SGHVS, FQNEAQ. This CDR3 contains 15 residues. CDR3 in DNA: TGTGCCAGCAGCCGAGGGGGGGTTGCAAATCAGCCCCAGCATTTT. Translated, it gives CASSRGGVANQPQHF.

V gene TRBV15 combines with J gene TRBJ2-3; a possible D gene is TRBD2 (5 bases). V shed 0 bases and J shed 0 bases, with 7 bases lying between them. The CDR3 has 15 amino acids. Germline CDR1 LNHNV, CDR2 YYDKDF (reference sequence). The CDR3 here is CATSRDGGSTDTQYF. CDR3 nucleotides: TGTGCCACCAGCAGAGACGGAGGAAGCACAGATACGCAGTATTTT.